One and the same sample provided the 22 T cell receptor beta chains below, sequenced in a study of cytomegalovirus exposure and HLA in healthy donors. The study ran its PCR with 60 Vbeta and 13 Jbeta primers. Clones were sequenced by immunoSEQ multiplex PCR, and TCRdb holds only the in-frame ones, with some missing. This sample has about 150,000 clones, with 75% to 90% found just once. Material: PBMCs. The receptors originated from a boy younger than 10 in good health and CMV-seronegative.

The chain combines TRBV18 with TRBJ2-2, with D maybe TRBD1 (6 bases). The V gene's germline CDR1 is KGHSH and CDR2 LQKENI. The ends were cut back, 3 bases at V and 0 bases at J, with 8 bases in the middle. The length of the CDR3 is 15 residues. The CDR3 DNA reads TGTGCCAGCTCACCCAGGGGATCGAACACCGGGGAGCTGTTTTTT. It codes for CASSPRGSNTGELFF.

The CDR3 DNA reads as TGTGCCAGCTCACCAGATCCGGGATTGAACACTGAAGCTTTCTTT. Residues: CASSPDPGLNTEAFF. The chain has TRBV18 and TRBJ1-1; the D is unclear. The germline V gene has CDR1 KGHSH and CDR2 LQKENI. This CDR3 spans 15 amino acids. The V end lost 2 bases, the J end lost 0 bases, and 10 bases lay between the germline ends.

This clone was seen just once. The J gene is TRBJ2-2, the V gene TRBV6-4; TRBD1 matches at 7 bases. Trimming took 2 bases from V and 7 from J; bases not matched to a gene: 7. CDR1 MRHNA and CDR2 SNTAGT come from the germline V gene. The CDR3 has 15 residues. The CDR3: CASSDRGRGSGELFF. The CDR3, as DNA: TGTGCCAGCAGTGACAGGGGGCGCGGTAGCGGGGAGCTGTTTTTT.

The gene calls are TRBV5-6 and TRBJ2-7; TRBD2 is a possible D gene (5 bases). The germline CDR1 and CDR2 sequences are SGHDT and YYEEEE. This CDR3 contains 12 residues. The ends were cut back, 0 bases at V and 6 bases at J, with 7 bases in the middle. CDR3 sequence reads: CASSLGGREQYF. For the CDR3, the DNA is TGTGCCAGCAGCTTGGGAGGGCGCGAGCAGTACTTC.

The J gene is TRBJ1-2, the V gene TRBV9; no firm D call. Germline loops: CDR1 SGDLS, CDR2 YYNGEE. V was clipped by 2 bases and J by 2 bases, with 10 bases between them. This CDR3 has 14 amino acids. For the CDR3, the DNA is TGTGCCAGCAGCGTGGCCAGCGGGAACTATGGCTACACCTTC. Translation: CASSVASGNYGYTF.

The chain carries TRBV15 and TRBJ2-7, with TRBD1 identical over 11 bases. Per germline, CDR1 LNHNV and CDR2 YYDKDF (reference sequence). With V trimmed by 4 bases and J by 3 bases, 2 bases remained unmatched. CDR3 length equals 14 residues. CDR3 amino acids: CATSKGTGGYEQYF. In DNA, the CDR3 is TGTGCCACCAGCAAAGGGACAGGGGGCTACGAGCAGTACTTC.

This sequence joins TRBV28 and TRBJ2-7; a weak D match, TRBD2 (5 bases). Trimming took 7 bases from V and 0 from J, leaving 13 bases between them. The V gene's germline CDR1 is MDHEN and CDR2 SYDVKM. The CDR3 contains 14 residues. Written as DNA, the CDR3 is TGTGCCAGCACCCAGGACGGGATCTCCTACGAGCAGTACTTC. This gives the protein CASTQDGISYEQYF.

This chain connects TRBV5-1 to TRBJ1-1; 7 bases agree with TRBD1. This CDR3 is 14 amino acids long. V gave up 3 bases and J gave up 1 base; unmatched junction bases: 3. Germline assignment: CDR1 SGHRS and CDR2 YFSETQ. The CDR3 bases are TGCGCCAGCAGCTACCGGGACAGGAACACTGAAGCTTTCTTT. It is translated as CASSYRDRNTEAFF.

In this sample, this clone turned up once. The chain joins TRBV7-9 to TRBJ1-4; 7 bases fit TRBD1. CDR1 is SEHNR and CDR2 is FQNEAQ in the germline V gene (reference sequence). The CDR3 totals 16 residues. With V trimmed by 5 bases and J by 0 bases, 6 bases remained unmatched. This chain's CDR3 is CASSPGQLATNEKLFF. The CDR3 DNA is TGTGCCAGCAGCCCGGGACAGCTTGCAACTAATGAAAAACTGTTTTTT.

There are a few counts of this clone. The chain has TRBV4-1 and TRBJ1-1, with unresolved D. This CDR3 is built from 11 residues. Germline V lookup: CDR1 MGHRA, CDR2 YSYEKL. Trimming shortened V by 7 bases and J by 8 bases, and 11 bases separated the two germline ends. CDR3 nucleotide sequence: TGCGCCAGCACCAATGGGAGAGAAGCTTTCTTT. Its translation: CASTNGREAFF.

The gene calls are TRBV5-6 and TRBJ2-2, with D perhaps TRBD1 (5 bases). The germline V gene has CDR1 SGHDT and CDR2 YYEEEE. Trimming stripped 1 base from V and 4 bases from J, with 14 bases between. This CDR3 has 16 residues. The CDR3 sequence: CASSLYGRVGTGELFF. CDR3 in DNA: TGTGCCAGCAGCTTGTACGGCAGGGTCGGCACCGGGGAGCTGTTTTTT.

The V gene is TRBV27, the J gene TRBJ1-2; D not resolved. The V gene's germline CDR1 is MNHEY and CDR2 SMNVEV (reference sequence). The CDR3 loop spans 14 amino acids. V shed 1 base and J shed 4 bases, with 10 bases lying between them. CDR3 DNA sequence: TGTGCCAGCAGTTTATATGGCGGAGGCTATGGCTACACCTTC. It encodes CASSLYGGGYGYTF.

This clone was recorded once. The J gene is TRBJ1-5, the V gene TRBV28, with D possibly matching TRBD1 (5 bases). Trimming removed 4 bases at V and 0 bases at J, with 7 bases between. CDR3 length: 14 amino acids. Germline CDR1 is MDHEN and CDR2 is SYDVKM. CDR3 DNA: TGTGCCAGCAGTTCCGGGGGTAGCAATCAGCCCCAGCATTTT. The encoded protein is CASSSGGSNQPQHF.

Details on this clone: Compared with germline, one end of the junction differs, possibly owing to a read error. V gene TRBV7-8 combines with J gene TRBJ2-5; D may be TRBD1 (5 bases). The CDR3 loop spans 14 amino acids. Germline CDR1 SGHVS, CDR2 FQNEAQ. This chain's CDR3 is CASTLGPGQETQYF. CDR3 DNA sequence: TGTGCCAGCACCTTAGGTCCAGGGCAAGAGACCCAGTACTTC.

The chain has TRBV2 and TRBJ1-1; D uncertain. CDR1 and CDR2 from the germline V gene are SNHLY and FYNNEI. The CDR3 consists of 17 residues. V was pared by 4 bases and J by 3 bases, with 21 bases between. The CDR3 coding sequence is TGTGCCAGCAGTGTCCACCGGGATCCTCGGGAACACACTGAAGCTTTCTTT. It yields the protein CASSVHRDPREHTEAFF.

The V gene is TRBV28, the J gene TRBJ2-7; 7 nucleotides align to TRBD1. After removal of 7 bases from V and 0 bases from J, the junction contained 6 bases not matched to a gene. The CDR3 is made up of 14 amino acids. From germline, CDR1 is MDHEN and CDR2 SYDVKM. The CDR3 bases are TGTGCCAGCACCAAAGGGGGCAGCTCCTACGAGCAGTACTTC. This codes for CASTKGGSSYEQYF.

The rearrangement uses TRBV4-1 and TRBJ1-6; tentative D call: TRBD1 (6 bases). Trimming took 3 bases from V and 7 from J, leaving 19 bases between them. Germline V CDR1 and CDR2: MGHRA, YSYEKL. The CDR3 extends over 17 amino acids. The CDR3 here is CASSHRPPGTSNSPLHF. As DNA, the CDR3 is TGCGCCAGCAGCCACCGCCCCCCAGGGACAAGCAATTCACCCCTCCACTTT.

The rearrangement links TRBV28 to TRBJ1-6; no reliable D call. The germline V gene has CDR1 MDHEN and CDR2 SYDVKM. The CDR3 sequence is 16 residues long. Trimming took off 6 bases at V and 9 bases at J, with 21 bases between the two ends. CDR3 residues: CASSPGGRPSGSPLHF. Written as DNA, the CDR3 is TGTGCCAGCAGCCCTGGTGGCAGGCCGTCAGGTTCACCCCTCCACTTT. Full variable domain (rest looked up from reference TRBV28 and TRBJ1-6): DVKVTQSSRYLVKRTGEKVFLECVQDMDHENMFWYRQDPGLGLRLIYFSYDVKMKEKGDIPEGYSVSREKKERFSLILESASTNQTSMYLCASSPGGRPSGSPLHFGNGTRLTVT.

This clone was seen only a few times. CDR3 nucleotide sequence: TGTGCCAGTAGTACCCGACAGGGGTTAGGGAGCTCCTACAATGAGCAGTTCTTC. It yields the protein CASSTRQGLGSSYNEQFF. The chain is built from TRBV19 and TRBJ2-1; 8 positions agree with TRBD1. V was pared by 4 bases and J by 0 bases, with 11 bases of the junction left unmatched. Per germline, CDR1 LNHDA and CDR2 SQIVND (reference sequence). The CDR3 extends over 18 amino acids.

The chain carries TRBV15 and TRBJ2-1, with TRBD2 identical over 14 bases. J lost 9 bases, V lost 0 bases, and 4 bases had no gene match. Germline CDR1 and CDR2: LNHNV and YYDKDF (reference sequence). CDR3 size: 16 residues. CDR3 DNA: TGTGCCACCAGCAGAGACGGACTAGCGGGAGGTCGTGAGCAGTTCTTC. It specifies CATSRDGLAGGREQFF.

The V gene is TRBV19, the J gene TRBJ1-3; perhaps TRBD1 as D (6 bases). In germline, CDR1 is LNHDA, CDR2 SQIVND (reference sequence). V was clipped by 2 bases and J by 1 base, with 21 bases between them. This CDR3 spans 19 amino acids. CDR3: CASSIMAGARSSSGNTIYF. The CDR3 coding sequence is TGTGCCAGTAGTATAATGGCAGGGGCTCGCTCGTCTTCTGGAAACACCATATATTTT.

This clone was picked up one time. The V and J genes are TRBV5-1 and TRBJ2-1; no clear D gene. CDR1 is SGHRS, CDR2 YFSETQ, per germline. The V end was cut by 2 bases, the J end by 5 bases, with 8 bases between. This CDR3 comprises 13 residues. CDR3 in amino acids: CASSFTVDNEQFF. The CDR3 DNA is TGCGCCAGCAGCTTCACGGTCGACAATGAGCAGTTCTTC.